This entry lists 8 T cell receptor beta chains sequenced from one sample in a study of neurological immune-mediated disorders. Via MiXCR, TCRdb re-called the 5' RACE reads, giving one row per CDR3 protein. The sample carries about 80,000 distinct CDR3 sequences, 5.8% recorded once. Documented time point: longitudinal time-point 2. The source material was PBMCs. These receptors all come from a woman aged 55-75 years with multiple sclerosis.

The sample holds many counts of this clonotype. The chain joins TRBV18 to TRBJ1-5; D may be TRBD1 (5 bases). This CDR3 contains 16 residues. Germline V gene sequence: CDR1 KGHSH, CDR2 LQKENI. Trimming removed 2 bases from V and 2 bases from J, with 13 bases in between. The CDR3 DNA is TGTGCCAGCTCACCAGGGGGGGGGTCGGGCAATCAGCCCCAGCATTTT. This encodes CASSPGGGSGNQPQHF. Complete variable domain (other parts from reference TRBV18 and TRBJ1-5): NAGVMQNPRHLVRRRGQEARLRCSPMKGHSHVYWYRQLPEEGLKFMVYLQKENIIDESGMPKERFSAEFPKEGPSILRIQQVVRGDSAAYFCASSPGGGSGNQPQHFGDGTRLSIL.

This clonotype was counted at least ten times. This chain joins TRBV3-1 and TRBJ1-2; possibly TRBD1 for D (6 bases). The CDR3 sequence is 14 residues long. V was trimmed by 3 bases and J by 8 bases, leaving 16 bases between them. The germline gives CDR1 LGHDT, CDR2 YNNKEL (reference sequence). CDR3 sequence reads: CASSHGQPGEGYTF. The CDR3 DNA reads TGTGCCAGCAGCCACGGACAGCCAGGCGAGGGCTACACCTTC.

This clonotype has at least ten counts. The genes are TRBV3-2 and TRBJ2-2; TRBD1, the D gene given by the table, was not confirmed from the DNA. TRBV3-2 is a listed pseudogene. CDR3 length: 15 residues. CDR3 residues: CASSQDRVGTGELFF. CDR3 nucleotides: TGTGCCAGCAGCCAGGACAGGGTCGGCACCGGGGAGCTGTTTTTT.

This clonotype was picked up many times. The chain recombines TRBV5-1 with TRBJ2-5, with D perhaps assigned TRBD1 or TRBD2 (5 bases each). V shed 6 bases and J shed 5 bases, with 17 bases lying between them. CDR3 length: 14 residues. Germline V gene sequence: CDR1 SGHRS, CDR2 YFSETQ. The chain's CDR3 is CASMGTEATETQYF. The DNA for the CDR3 is TGCGCCAGCATGGGGACCGAGGCTACGGAGACCCAGTACTTC.

This clonotype was counted many times. The chain has TRBV7-9 and TRBJ2-6; 8 bases match TRBD1. The trim removed 6 bases at V and 0 bases at J, leaving 1 base unmatched. The germline gives CDR1 SEHNR, CDR2 FQNEAQ (reference sequence). The CDR3 has 15 amino acids. The CDR3 reads CASRGQDSGANVLTF. The CDR3 DNA reads TGTGCCAGCAGGGGACAGGACTCTGGGGCCAACGTCCTGACTTTC.

This clonotype was seen many times. The chain is built from TRBV29-1 and TRBJ2-1; D is undetermined. The germline gives CDR1 SQVTM, CDR2 ANQGSEA. Trimming removed 2 bases at V and 9 bases at J, with 11 bases between. The CDR3 has 12 amino acids. This CDR3 reads CSVEMQAGEQFF. In DNA, the CDR3 is TGCAGCGTTGAAATGCAGGCAGGTGAGCAGTTCTTC.

In this sample, this clonotype turned up a few times. Here the CDR3 DNA reads TGTGCCAGCAGCCAAAATCCTGGATCACCCCTCCACTTT. Residues: CASSQNPGSPLHF. The rearrangement uses TRBV14 and TRBJ1-6; D call uncertain. The CDR3 is 13 amino acids. V lost 2 bases and J 10 bases, leaving 9 bases between the germline ends. Germline lookup yields CDR1 SGHDN and CDR2 FVKESK.

On this clonotype itself: A much larger clone differs by one base, so this may be a read error. The J gene is TRBJ2-7, the V gene TRBV12-3 or TRBV12-4; 7 bases are shared with TRBD2. CDR3 length equals 13 residues. The V segment lost 5 bases and the J segment 9 bases; nucleotides outside the gene matches: 10. CDR3 bases: TGTGCCAGCAGTGGCAGGGAGGGTAGCGTGCAGTACTTC. Protein product: CASSGREGSVQYF.